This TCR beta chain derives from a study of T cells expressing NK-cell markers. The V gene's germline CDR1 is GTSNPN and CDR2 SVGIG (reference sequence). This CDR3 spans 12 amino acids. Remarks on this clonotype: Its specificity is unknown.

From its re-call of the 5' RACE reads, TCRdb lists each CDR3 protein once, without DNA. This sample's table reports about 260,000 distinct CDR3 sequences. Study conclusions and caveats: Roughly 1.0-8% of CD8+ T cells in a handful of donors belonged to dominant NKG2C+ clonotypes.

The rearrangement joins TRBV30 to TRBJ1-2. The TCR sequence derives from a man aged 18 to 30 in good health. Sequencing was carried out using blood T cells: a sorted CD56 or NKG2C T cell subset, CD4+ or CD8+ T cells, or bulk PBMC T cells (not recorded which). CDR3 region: CAWSGNGDGYTF.